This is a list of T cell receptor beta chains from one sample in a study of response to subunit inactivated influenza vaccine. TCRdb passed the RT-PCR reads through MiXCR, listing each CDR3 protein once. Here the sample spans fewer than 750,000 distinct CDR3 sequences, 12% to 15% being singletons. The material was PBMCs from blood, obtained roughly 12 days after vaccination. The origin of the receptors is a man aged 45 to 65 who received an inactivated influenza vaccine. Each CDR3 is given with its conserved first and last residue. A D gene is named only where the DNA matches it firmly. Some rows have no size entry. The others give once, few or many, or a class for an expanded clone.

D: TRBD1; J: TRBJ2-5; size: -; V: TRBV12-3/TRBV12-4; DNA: TGTGCCAGCACCGCCTCCGGGACAGGGCAGGAGGAGACCCAGTACTTC; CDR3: CASTASGTGQEETQYF
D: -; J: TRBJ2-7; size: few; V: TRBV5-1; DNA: TGCGCCAGCAGCTTGGCGCAGCTCTACGAGCAGTACTTC; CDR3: CASSLAQLYEQYF
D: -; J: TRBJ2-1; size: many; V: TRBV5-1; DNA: TGCGCCAGCAGCTTGGAGACAGGTCTGCAGTTCTTC; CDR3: CASSLETGLQFF
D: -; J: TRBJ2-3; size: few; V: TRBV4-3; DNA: TGCGCCAGCAGCCAAGAAGGAAGGGGCGGGGGCGCAGATACGCAGTATTTT; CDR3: CASSQEGRGGGADTQYF
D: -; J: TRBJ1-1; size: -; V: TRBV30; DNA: TGTGCCTGGAGTCTTGGACAGTTGAACACTGAAGCTTTCTTT; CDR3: CAWSLGQLNTEAFF
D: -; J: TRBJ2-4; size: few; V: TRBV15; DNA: TGTGCCACCAGCAAGCCGGGAGACGTAAACATTCAGTACTTC; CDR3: CATSKPGDVNIQYF
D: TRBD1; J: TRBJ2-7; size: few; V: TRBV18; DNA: TGTGCCAGCTCACCAATGGGACAGGGCCCCTACGAGCAGTACTTC; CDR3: CASSPMGQGPYEQYF
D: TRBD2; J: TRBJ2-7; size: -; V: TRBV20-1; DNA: TGCAGTGCTAGGTCGCCTAGCGGGAGCGCCATTAGGAGCTCCTACGAGCAGTACTTC; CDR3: CSARSPSGSAIRSSYEQYF
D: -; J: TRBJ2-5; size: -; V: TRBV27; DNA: TGTGCCAGCTCGTCCTCGGGGGCGGCCAGTTGGACCCAGTACTTC; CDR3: CASSSSGAASWTQYF
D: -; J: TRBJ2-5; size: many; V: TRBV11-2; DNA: TGTGCCAGCAGCTCCTACCAAGAGACCCAGTACTTC; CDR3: CASSSYQETQYF
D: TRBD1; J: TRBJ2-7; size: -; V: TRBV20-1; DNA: TGCAGTGCCCGACAGGGACGCCTAACCTACGAGCAGTACTTC; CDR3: CSARQGRLTYEQYF
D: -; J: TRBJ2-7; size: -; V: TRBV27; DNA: TGTGCCAGCAGTTTAAGCGTTCCGGGACGGGCCTACGAGCAGTACTTC; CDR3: CASSLSVPGRAYEQYF
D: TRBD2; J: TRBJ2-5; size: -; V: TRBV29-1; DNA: TGCAGCGTGAGGGAAGGGACTAGTGTTTTC; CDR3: CSVREGTSVF
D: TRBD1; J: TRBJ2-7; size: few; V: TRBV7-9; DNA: TGTGCCAGCAGCCCCAGGGGGAGCTCCTACGAGCAGTACTTC; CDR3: CASSPRGSSYEQYF
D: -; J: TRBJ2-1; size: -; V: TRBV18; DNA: TGTGCCAGCTCGCCAACCCTCCCCGGGGAATCCCTAAACAATGAGCAGTTCTTC; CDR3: CASSPTLPGESLNNEQFF
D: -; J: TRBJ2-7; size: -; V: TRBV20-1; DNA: TGCAGTGCTAGTAGACTAACCTACGAGCAGTACTTC; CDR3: CSASRLTYEQYF
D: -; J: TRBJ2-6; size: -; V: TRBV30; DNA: TGTGCCCGAACCAGTCACTCTGGGGCCAACGTCCTGACTTTC; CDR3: CARTSHSGANVLTF
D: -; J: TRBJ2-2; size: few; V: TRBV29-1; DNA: TGCAGCGTGGAGACAGGATTGAACACCGGGGAGCTGTTTTTT; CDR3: CSVETGLNTGELFF
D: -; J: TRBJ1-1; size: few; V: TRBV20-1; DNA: TGCAGTGCTATGCGGGGGCCGCACACTGAAGCTTTCTTT; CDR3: CSAMRGPHTEAFF
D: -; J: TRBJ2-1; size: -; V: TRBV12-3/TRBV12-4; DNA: TGTGCCAGCAGTTCAAGGGGGACTGTAGTGGTAAATGAGCAGTTCTTC; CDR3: CASSSRGTVVVNEQFF
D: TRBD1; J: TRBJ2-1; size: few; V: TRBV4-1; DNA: TGCGCCAGCAGCCAAGGGCAGGGGGTGTATGAGCAGTTCTTC; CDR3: CASSQGQGVYEQFF
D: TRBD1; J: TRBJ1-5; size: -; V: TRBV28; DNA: TGTGCTTCGACAGGGAATAATCAGCCCCAGCATTTT; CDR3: CASTGNNQPQHF
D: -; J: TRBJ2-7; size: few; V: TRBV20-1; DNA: TGCAGTGCTAGATTCAGCGGGCTGTTCTACGAGCAGTACTTC; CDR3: CSARFSGLFYEQYF
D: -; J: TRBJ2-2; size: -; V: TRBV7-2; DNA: TGTGCCAGCAGCTTATACTCAGGGGCACCGAGCACCGGGGAGCTGTTTTTT; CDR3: CASSLYSGAPSTGELFF
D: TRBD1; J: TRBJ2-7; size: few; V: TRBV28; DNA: TGTGCCAGCAGATCCGTTGACAGGGGAAGCTACGAGCAGTACTTC; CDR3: CASRSVDRGSYEQYF
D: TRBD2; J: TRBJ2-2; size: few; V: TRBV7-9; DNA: TGTGCCAGCAGCTTAAGGGCTAGCGGGACGAACACCGGGGAGCTGTTTTTT; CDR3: CASSLRASGTNTGELFF
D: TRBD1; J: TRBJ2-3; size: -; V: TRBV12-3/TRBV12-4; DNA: TGTGCCAGCAGTTTGACAGGGGACGGCACAGATACGCAGTATTTT; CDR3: CASSLTGDGTDTQYF
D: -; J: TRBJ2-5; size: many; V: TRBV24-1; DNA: TGTGCCACCAGTGATGGGGCCTCTAAGGGGGAGGAGACCCAGTACTTC; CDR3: CATSDGASKGEETQYF
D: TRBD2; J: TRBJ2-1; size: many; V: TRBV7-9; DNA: TGTGCCAGCCAAACGACTAGCGGGGGGGCTTGGAATGAGCAGTTCTTC; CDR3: CASQTTSGGAWNEQFF
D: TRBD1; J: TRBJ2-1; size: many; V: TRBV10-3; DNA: TGTGCCATCAGAGAAGACAGGGTTCGGTACAATGAGCAGTTCTTC; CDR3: CAIREDRVRYNEQFF
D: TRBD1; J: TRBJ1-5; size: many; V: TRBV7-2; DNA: TGTGCCAGCAGTCATGACAGGGATCAGCCCCAGCATTTT; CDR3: CASSHDRDQPQHF
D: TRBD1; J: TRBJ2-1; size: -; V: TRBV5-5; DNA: TGTGCCAGCAGCACCGGGACAGGTTATTTCAATGAGCAGTTCTTC; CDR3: CASSTGTGYFNEQFF
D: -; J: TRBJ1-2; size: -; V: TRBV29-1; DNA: TGCAGCGTTGGTGGCCAGGTATTGGGCTACACCTTC; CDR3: CSVGGQVLGYTF
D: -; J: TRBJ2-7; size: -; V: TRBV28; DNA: TGTGCCAGCAGTTTATCCCCAGTGTACGAGCAGTACTTC; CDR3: CASSLSPVYEQYF
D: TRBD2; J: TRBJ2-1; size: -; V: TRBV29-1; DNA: TGCAGCGCCGACTCCACGGGGGGCAATGAGCAGTTCTTC; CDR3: CSADSTGGNEQFF
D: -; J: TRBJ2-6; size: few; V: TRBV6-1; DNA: TGTGCCAGCATCTCCCGCAGGGTACAGGGACCTGGGGCCAACGTCCTGACTTTC; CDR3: CASISRRVQGPGANVLTF
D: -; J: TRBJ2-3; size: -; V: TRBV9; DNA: TGTGCCAGCAGCGTCTTCGTAGCTTCGGGCACAGATACGCAGTATTTT; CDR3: CASSVFVASGTDTQYF
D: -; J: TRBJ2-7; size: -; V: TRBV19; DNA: TGTGCCAGTAGTATGATGGATAGATCCAATTACGAGCAGTACTTC; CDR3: CASSMMDRSNYEQYF
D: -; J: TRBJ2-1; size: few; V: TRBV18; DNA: TGTGCCAGCTCACCCGGAGGGACAGTCTACAATGAGCAGTTCTTC; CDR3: CASSPGGTVYNEQFF
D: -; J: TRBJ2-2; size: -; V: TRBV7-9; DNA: TGTGCCAGCCGAGACCGTGTGACCGGGGAGCTGTTTTTT; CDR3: CASRDRVTGELFF
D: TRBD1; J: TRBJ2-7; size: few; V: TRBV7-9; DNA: TGTGCCAGCAGCTTGGAGGGATCTTGGGACAGGGGGTCCGAGCAGTACTTC; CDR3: CASSLEGSWDRGSEQYF